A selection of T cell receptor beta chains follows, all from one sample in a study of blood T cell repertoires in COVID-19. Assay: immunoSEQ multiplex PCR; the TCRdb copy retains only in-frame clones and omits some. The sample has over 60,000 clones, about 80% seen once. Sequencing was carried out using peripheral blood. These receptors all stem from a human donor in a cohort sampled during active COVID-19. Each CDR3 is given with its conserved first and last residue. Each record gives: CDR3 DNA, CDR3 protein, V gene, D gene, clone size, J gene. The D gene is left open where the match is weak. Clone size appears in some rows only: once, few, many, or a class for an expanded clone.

cdr3_nt: TGTGCCAGCAGCCGGGGACAGGGGGCGGGTAGCTCCTATAATTCACCCCTCCACTTT
cdr3_aa: CASSRGQGAGSSYNSPLHF
v_call: TRBV5-4
d_call: TRBD1
clone_size: .
j_call: TRBJ1-6

cdr3_nt: TGTGCCAGCAGCCAGGGACAGGTAAACATTCAGTACTTC
cdr3_aa: CASSQGQVNIQYF
v_call: TRBV5-6
d_call: TRBD1
clone_size: .
j_call: TRBJ2-4

cdr3_nt: TGCGCCAGCAGCTCAGGACAGGGGAGCCCCGACGAGCAGTACTTC
cdr3_aa: CASSSGQGSPDEQYF
v_call: TRBV5-1
d_call: TRBD1
clone_size: .
j_call: TRBJ2-7

cdr3_nt: TGTGCCAGCAGCGGACAGGATAGCTCCTATAATTCACCCCTCCACTTT
cdr3_aa: CASSGQDSSYNSPLHF
v_call: TRBV2
d_call: TRBD1
clone_size: .
j_call: TRBJ1-6

cdr3_nt: TGTGCCAGCACCCGAACGACAGGGGGCTCTTTTGCTGGAAACACCATATATTTT
cdr3_aa: CASTRTTGGSFAGNTIYF
v_call: TRBV7-9
d_call: TRBD1
clone_size: .
j_call: TRBJ1-3

cdr3_nt: TGTGCCAGCAGGATTAGGGGGGGAGGGGGCACCGGGGAGCTGTTTTTT
cdr3_aa: CASRIRGGGGTGELFF
v_call: TRBV6-6
d_call: .
clone_size: .
j_call: TRBJ2-2

cdr3_nt: TGTGCCAGCAGCTTAGCTTCTGCGGGGGGGAGCTCCTACGAGCAGTACTTC
cdr3_aa: CASSLASAGGSSYEQYF
v_call: TRBV7-8
d_call: TRBD2
clone_size: .
j_call: TRBJ2-7

cdr3_nt: TGTGCCAGCTCACCAGAGTTCGGCTACAATGAGCAGTTCTTC
cdr3_aa: CASSPEFGYNEQFF
v_call: TRBV18
d_call: .
clone_size: .
j_call: TRBJ2-1

cdr3_nt: TGTGCCAGCAGCTTAGGGAGTGCTATCTCCTACAATGAGCAGTTCTTC
cdr3_aa: CASSLGSAISYNEQFF
v_call: TRBV7-2
d_call: .
clone_size: .
j_call: TRBJ2-1

cdr3_nt: TGTGCCAGCAGAGGATACAGGGCGGTGAACACTGAAGCTTTCTTT
cdr3_aa: CASRGYRAVNTEAFF
v_call: TRBV11-2
d_call: .
clone_size: .
j_call: TRBJ1-1

cdr3_nt: TGTGCCAGTAGTCAAACAGACAACTATGGCTACACCTTC
cdr3_aa: CASSQTDNYGYTF
v_call: TRBV19
d_call: .
clone_size: .
j_call: TRBJ1-2

cdr3_nt: TGTGCCAGTAGTCCTCCTGAGAGTACGCAGTATTTT
cdr3_aa: CASSPPESTQYF
v_call: TRBV19
d_call: .
clone_size: .
j_call: TRBJ2-3

cdr3_nt: TGTGCCATCAGTGGAGGACTAGATACGCAGTATTTT
cdr3_aa: CAISGGLDTQYF
v_call: TRBV10-3
d_call: .
clone_size: few
j_call: TRBJ2-3

cdr3_nt: TGTGCCAGCAGTGAAGGCTACTCAGATACGCAGTATTTT
cdr3_aa: CASSEGYSDTQYF
v_call: TRBV2
d_call: .
clone_size: few
j_call: TRBJ2-3

cdr3_nt: TGCGCCAGCAGCTTGAGTGGGCGCGGCACAGATACGCAGTATTTT
cdr3_aa: CASSLSGRGTDTQYF
v_call: TRBV5-1
d_call: .
clone_size: once
j_call: TRBJ2-3

cdr3_nt: TGTGCCAGCAGCTTACAGGGTCGTCTCCTCTCTGGGGCCAACGTCCTGACTTTC
cdr3_aa: CASSLQGRLLSGANVLTF
v_call: TRBV5-6
d_call: .
clone_size: .
j_call: TRBJ2-6

cdr3_nt: TGTGCCAGCAGTCGGCCCGGTCGTAGCAATCAGCCCCAGCATTTT
cdr3_aa: CASSRPGRSNQPQHF
v_call: TRBV6-6
d_call: .
clone_size: .
j_call: TRBJ1-5

cdr3_nt: TGCAGCGCCCTCCCGTACACAGATACGCAGTATTTT
cdr3_aa: CSALPYTDTQYF
v_call: TRBV29-1
d_call: .
clone_size: .
j_call: TRBJ2-3

cdr3_nt: TGTGCCAGCAGTTTAAGGGCCGGGGGCACTGAAGCTTTCTTT
cdr3_aa: CASSLRAGGTEAFF
v_call: TRBV27
d_call: .
clone_size: .
j_call: TRBJ1-1

cdr3_nt: TGCGCCAGCAGCTTGGGGTCCCAGGGGGTGGAATCGCCCCAGCATTTT
cdr3_aa: CASSLGSQGVESPQHF
v_call: TRBV5-1
d_call: TRBD1
clone_size: .
j_call: TRBJ1-5

cdr3_nt: TGTGCCAGCTCGCCCCTGACTAGCGACGAGCAGTACTTC
cdr3_aa: CASSPLTSDEQYF
v_call: TRBV18
d_call: TRBD2
clone_size: once
j_call: TRBJ2-7

cdr3_nt: TGTGCCAGCAGCGCCGGGACTAGCGGGATCACAGATACGCAGTATTTT
cdr3_aa: CASSAGTSGITDTQYF
v_call: TRBV2
d_call: TRBD2
clone_size: few
j_call: TRBJ2-3

cdr3_nt: TGTGCCAGCAGCCAAGAACCACTAGCGGGAGACCAGTATTTT
cdr3_aa: CASSQEPLAGDQYF
v_call: TRBV4-2
d_call: TRBD2
clone_size: .
j_call: TRBJ2-3

cdr3_nt: TGTGCCAGCAGCTTTAAGGACGCGGGGACCCAGTACTTC
cdr3_aa: CASSFKDAGTQYF
v_call: TRBV11-2
d_call: .
clone_size: once
j_call: TRBJ2-5

cdr3_nt: TGTGCCAGCAGCCATCGGGACAGGGGGCTATACGAGCAGTACTTC
cdr3_aa: CASSHRDRGLYEQYF
v_call: TRBV6-5
d_call: TRBD1
clone_size: few
j_call: TRBJ2-7

cdr3_nt: TGTGCCACCCTCCTACCCCGGGGAACTGAAGCTTTCTTT
cdr3_aa: CATLLPRGTEAFF
v_call: TRBV7-8
d_call: .
clone_size: .
j_call: TRBJ1-1

cdr3_nt: TGTGCCAGCAGTTTAGTTCCGACAGTTAACTATGGCTACACCTTC
cdr3_aa: CASSLVPTVNYGYTF
v_call: TRBV27
d_call: .
clone_size: .
j_call: TRBJ1-2

cdr3_nt: TGTGCCAGCAGCCCCGGACAGGGCCTTGGGAAACTGTTTTTT
cdr3_aa: CASSPGQGLGKLFF
v_call: TRBV28
d_call: TRBD1
clone_size: once
j_call: TRBJ1-4

cdr3_nt: TGTGCCAGCAGCTTGTGGACAGGGGACTCCTACAATGAGCAGTTCTTC
cdr3_aa: CASSLWTGDSYNEQFF
v_call: TRBV11-3
d_call: TRBD1
clone_size: .
j_call: TRBJ2-1

cdr3_nt: TGTGCCACCAGCTTTCGACAGGGGGCGATCACCGGGGAGCTGTTTTTT
cdr3_aa: CATSFRQGAITGELFF
v_call: TRBV15
d_call: TRBD1
clone_size: .
j_call: TRBJ2-2

cdr3_nt: TGTGCCACCAGTGATTTGTCGGGACAGGGGGCCAATGAGCAGTTCTTC
cdr3_aa: CATSDLSGQGANEQFF
v_call: TRBV24-1
d_call: TRBD1
clone_size: .
j_call: TRBJ2-1

cdr3_nt: TGCAGCGTTGAGTTGCTTGGGACACACACTGAAGCTTTCTTT
cdr3_aa: CSVELLGTHTEAFF
v_call: TRBV29-1
d_call: .
clone_size: .
j_call: TRBJ1-1

cdr3_nt: TGTGCCAGCAGCGGGACAGTTTTGAGCTCCTACGAGCAGTACTTC
cdr3_aa: CASSGTVLSSYEQYF
v_call: TRBV11-2
d_call: TRBD1
clone_size: .
j_call: TRBJ2-7

cdr3_nt: TGTGCCAGTAGTATCCAGGGACTGGGCGAGCAGTACTTC
cdr3_aa: CASSIQGLGEQYF
v_call: TRBV19
d_call: .
clone_size: .
j_call: TRBJ2-7

cdr3_nt: TGTGCCAGCAGCTTAGCCCGGACAGGGCATGGGGAGCTGTTTTTT
cdr3_aa: CASSLARTGHGELFF
v_call: TRBV7-9
d_call: TRBD1
clone_size: .
j_call: TRBJ2-2